The T cell receptor (beta chain) under discussion was sequenced for a study of cytomegalovirus exposure and HLA in healthy donors. This table comes from immunoSEQ multiplex PCR, and its TCRdb copy is limited to in-frame clones, with some not included. The sample consists of tens of thousands of clones, 70% to 90% of them appearing once. Losses at the gene ends were 4 bases for V and 6 bases for J; bases not matched to a gene: 8. There are 16 residues in the CDR3. The V gene's germline CDR1 is MDHEN and CDR2 SYDVKM. General observations from the study: First-cohort TCR clusters were later found to tend to co-occur in the 120 validation repertoires.

The table lists this clone with a count of one. Its antigen remains unknown. This chain links TRBV28 with TRBJ1-5; 11 bases line up with TRBD1. This clonotype originated in a woman younger than 35 in good health and CMV-seropositive. The sequencing input was PBMCs. The CDR3 DNA reads TGTGCCAGCAGTTCAGGACAGGGGGCGCAGGGTCAGCCCCAGCATTTT. Its translation is CASSSGQGAQGQPQHF.